This passage covers 30 T cell receptor beta chains from one sample sequenced in a study of neurological immune-mediated disorders (dated 2019 in TCRdb). Library preparation used 5' RACE. Reads for this sample came from an Illumina HiSeq 2500. The public reads were reanalyzed by TCRdb: fastp trimming at Q25, MiXCR alignment, in-frame beta chains only. Merged by CDR3 protein, the rows form single entries marked with the most common genes and DNA. This sample has tens of thousands of distinct CDR3 sequences in its table, and about a tenth of those were observed once. 1.8% of the sample is taken by the ten largest. The source material was PBMCs. The receptor source for this set is a middle-aged man in good health.

This clonotype occurred many times. The chain joins TRBV5-1 to TRBJ2-6; D gene uncertain. The CDR3 extends over 16 amino acids. Looked up from germline, CDR1 is SGHRS and CDR2 is YFSETQ. The V gene lost 0 bases and the J gene lost 0 bases, with 7 bases spanning the gap. The CDR3 DNA reads TGCGCCAGCAGCTTGGGGCGGTACTCTGGGGCCAACGTCCTGACTTTC. Protein sequence: CASSLGRYSGANVLTF.

This clonotype was seen at least ten times. The chain employs TRBV5-1 and TRBJ2-2; TRBD2 is a possible D gene (5 bases). The germline V gene encodes CDR1 SGHRS and CDR2 YFSETQ. The CDR3 is made up of 15 amino acids. Trimming took off 4 bases at V and 7 bases at J, with 17 bases between the two ends. CDR3 amino acids: CASSLNTDGIGELFF. As DNA, the CDR3 is TGCGCCAGCAGCCTAAATACGGACGGGATCGGGGAGCTGTTTTTT. The entire variable domain, with the rest obtained from reference TRBV5-1 and TRBJ2-2, is as follows: KAGVTQTPRYLIKTRGQQVTLSCSPISGHRSVSWYQQTPGQGLQFLFEYFSETQRNKGNFPGRFSGRQFSNSRSEMNVSTLELGDSALYLCASSLNTDGIGELFFGEGSRLTVL.

This clonotype was seen at least ten times. This chain links TRBV7-9 with TRBJ1-6, with D unclear. V shed 1 base and J shed 2 bases, with 6 bases lying between them. This CDR3 spans 15 amino acids. CDR1 and CDR2 from the germline V gene are SEHNR and FQNEAQ (reference sequence). The CDR3 sequence is CASSLDSPYNSPLHF. The CDR3 nucleotides are TGTGCCAGCAGCTTAGACAGCCCCTATAATTCACCCCTCCACTTT. The full variable domain, completed using reference TRBV7-9 and TRBJ1-6, is DTGVSQNPRHKITKRGQNVTFRCDPISEHNRLYWYRQTLGQGPEFLTYFQNEAQLEKSRLLSDRFSAERPKGSFSTLEIQRTEQGDSAMYLCASSLDSPYNSPLHFGNGTRLTVT.

At least ten counts were recorded for this clonotype. V and J are TRBV10-3 and TRBJ1-3; D remains ambiguous. The germline V gene encodes CDR1 ENHRY and CDR2 SYGVKD. V was clipped by 0 bases and J by 0 bases, with 6 bases between them. The length of the CDR3 is 15 residues. The CDR3 nucleotides are TGTGCCATCAGTGAGTCGGACCTCTCTGGAAACACCATATATTTT. Its protein is CAISESDLSGNTIYF.

There are a few counts of this clonotype. The rearrangement joins TRBV28 to TRBJ2-3; unclear D gene. Germline V gives CDR1 MDHEN, CDR2 SYDVKM. V was trimmed by 6 bases and J by 5 bases, leaving 6 bases between them. This CDR3 comprises 11 residues. The CDR3 DNA sequence: TGTGCCAGCAGGGTGGGAGATACGCAGTATTTT. Protein sequence: CASRVGDTQYF.

There are many counts of this clonotype. The chain recombines TRBV12-3 or TRBV12-4 with TRBJ1-2; D is unclear. The CDR3 length is 13 residues. V was pared by 10 bases and J by 4 bases, with 16 bases between. CDR3 coding DNA: TGTGCCACCTCTCCCTCAGAAGGCTATGGCTACACCTTC. Protein sequence: CATSPSEGYGYTF.

This clonotype was detected many times. The chain combines TRBV6-5 with TRBJ2-4; possible D gene TRBD1, 5 bases. The CDR3 runs to 14 residues. Deletions cut 6 bases from V and 3 bases from J, with 12 bases between. Looked up from germline, CDR1 is MNHEY and CDR2 is SVGAGI. The CDR3 spells CASRETGFKNIQYF. Here the CDR3 DNA reads TGTGCCAGCAGGGAAACAGGATTCAAAAACATTCAGTACTTC.

There are many counts of this clonotype. The rearrangement uses TRBV15 and TRBJ1-2, with D perhaps matching TRBD1 (6 bases). CDR1 is LNHNV and CDR2 is YYDKDF in the germline V gene (reference sequence). V was cut by 0 bases and J by 4 bases, with 15 bases left in between. This CDR3 region has 16 residues. CDR3 bases: TGTGCCACCAGCAGAGATCGGGGGGCGATTAGCTATGGCTACACCTTC. Encoded protein: CATSRDRGAISYGYTF.

The rearrangement links TRBV7-6 to TRBJ2-7, with TRBD2 identical over 8 bases. The CDR3 is 13 residues long. V was clipped by 9 bases and J by 3 bases; unmatched bases: 7. Germline V lookup: CDR1 SGHVS, CDR2 FNYEAQ. CDR3 residues: CASSQTSGYEQYF. CDR3 bases: TGTGCCAGTAGCCAAACTAGCGGCTACGAGCAGTACTTC.

This clonotype was detected ten times or more. This chain joins TRBV12-3 or TRBV12-4 and TRBJ2-1; TRBD1 matches at 8 bases. V was pared by 5 bases and J by 2 bases, with 5 bases of the junction left unmatched. The CDR3 is 15 amino acids. CDR3 bases: TGTGCCAGCAGTCCCGGACAGGGTGCCTACAATGAGCAGTTCTTC. As protein: CASSPGQGAYNEQFF.

This clonotype has at least ten counts. V and J are TRBV15 and TRBJ1-1, with TRBD1 matching over 7 bases. The junction had 10 bases not matched to a gene; V was cut back by 5 bases and J by 4 bases. The CDR3 runs to 15 residues. The V gene's germline CDR1 is LNHNV and CDR2 YYDKDF (reference sequence). As DNA, the CDR3 is TGTGCCACCAGCTATTCTTCAGGGGGGGGCACTGAAGCTTTCTTT. Translated, it gives CATSYSSGGGTEAFF. The variable domain in full, with the rest retrieved from reference TRBV15 and TRBJ1-1, is DAMVIQNPRYQVTQFGKPVTLSCSQTLNHNVMYWYQQKSSQAPKLLFHYYDKDFNNEADTPDNFQSRRPNTSFCFLDIRSPGLGDTAMYLCATSYSSGGGTEAFFGQGTRLTVV.

This clonotype was observed at least ten times. The rearrangement joins TRBV7-9 to TRBJ1-6; D is undetermined. Germline CDR1 and CDR2: SEHNR and FQNEAQ (reference sequence). CDR3 length equals 15 residues. Trimming left V 4 bases short and J 7 bases short, with 14 bases between. The DNA of the CDR3 is TGTGCCAGCAGCTCCGATGGAGGGAGGAATTCACCCCTCCACTTT. Translation gives CASSSDGGRNSPLHF.

This clonotype was seen repeatedly, ten times or more. The chain uses TRBV4-2 and TRBJ2-1; either TRBD1 or TRBD2 may fit D (5 bases each). The CDR3 covers 15 residues. Trimming removed 0 bases from V and 7 bases from J, with 13 bases in between. Germline assignment: CDR1 LGHNA and CDR2 YNFKEQ. The CDR3 is CASSQEGEGSNEQFF. The CDR3 nucleotides are TGTGCCAGCAGCCAAGAGGGGGAAGGTTCGAATGAGCAGTTCTTC.

The table lists this clonotype with many counts. The chain uses TRBV15 and TRBJ1-5; no clear D. Germline V gene lookup returns CDR1 LNHNV and CDR2 YYDKDF (reference sequence). V was clipped by 6 bases and J by 4 bases, with 16 bases between them. The length of the CDR3 is 15 residues. The CDR3 DNA is TGTGCCACCAGAGATAATCGTTGGGAGAATCAGCCCCAGCATTTT. Its translation: CATRDNRWENQPQHF.

The chain links TRBV18 to TRBJ2-5; 7 nucleotides align to TRBD1. With 1 base clipped from V and 5 bases from J, the junction kept 4 bases outside the gene matches. This CDR3 contains 14 residues. Germline-derived CDR1 and CDR2 are KGHSH and LQKENI. In DNA form, the CDR3 reads TGTGCCAGCTCACCACTGGAGGACAGGGAGACCCAGTACTTC. Amino acid sequence: CASSPLEDRETQYF.

Points on this clonotype: Mismatch with germline at one junction end may stem from a read error. V usage is TRBV15 and J usage is TRBJ2-5; D is perhaps TRBD2 (5 bases). Germline CDR1 reads LNHNV; CDR2 reads YYDKDF (reference sequence). This CDR3 comprises 15 residues. The CDR3 region is CSTSRDRKGGETQYF. The DNA of the CDR3 is TGTTCCACCAGCAGAGATCGGAAGGGTGGGGAGACACAGTACTTC. Full variable domain (missing parts from reference TRBV15 and TRBJ2-5): DAMVIQNPRYQVTQFGKPVTLSCSQTLNHNVMYWYQQKSSQAPKLLFHYYDKDFNNEADTPDNFQSRRPNTSFCFLDIRSPGLGDTAMYLCSTSRDRKGGETQYFGPGTRLLVL.

This clonotype came up many times. V gene TRBV29-1 combines with J gene TRBJ1-1; D gene ambiguous. Trimming removed 7 bases at V and 4 bases at J, with 7 bases between. This CDR3 comprises 10 residues. CDR1 and CDR2 from the germline V gene are SQVTM and ANQGSEA. CDR3 nucleotides: TGCAGCGGGGTGGCCACTGAAGCTTTCTTT. It specifies CSGVATEAFF.

This clonotype was counted ten times or more. The gene calls are TRBV6-5 and TRBJ1-1; no firm D call. With 7 bases removed from V and 5 bases from J, the gap between germline ends came to 11 bases. This CDR3 spans 12 amino acids. Germline V lookup: CDR1 MNHEY, CDR2 SVGAGI. The CDR3 coding sequence is TGTGCCAGCACCCGGGGTGGGACTGAAGCTTTCTTT. Amino acid sequence: CASTRGGTEAFF.

Remarks on this clonotype: A read error may be the cause here, since a much bigger clone is one base away. Written as DNA, the CDR3 is TGCGCCAGCAGCCTGGGGGACTTCACAGATACGCAGTATTTT. It encodes CASSLGDFTDTQYF. The chain links TRBV5-1 to TRBJ2-3; a possible D gene is TRBD2 (6 bases). Germline V gene sequence: CDR1 SGHRS, CDR2 YFSETQ. This CDR3 spans 14 amino acids. V was cut by 4 bases and J by 2 bases, with 11 bases left in between.

In its sample, this clonotype was seen many times. An end of the junction does not agree with germline; a read error may underlie this. The chain links TRBV11-2 to TRBJ1-3; D remains unclear. The CDR3 is 15 amino acids. Germline lookup yields CDR1 SGHAT and CDR2 FQNNGV. This chain's CDR3 is CASSFVSSAGNTIYF. Written as DNA, the CDR3 is TGTGCCAGCAGCTTCGTCTCTTCGGCTGGGAACACCATATATTTT.

The table lists this clonotype with many counts. This chain uses TRBV7-9 with TRBJ2-5; D perhaps matches TRBD1 (6 bases). The V end was cut by 4 bases, the J end by 3 bases, with 9 bases between. Germline loops: CDR1 SEHNR, CDR2 FQNEAQ (reference sequence). The CDR3 runs 13 residues. CDR3 amino acids: CASSWYREETQYF. DNA for the CDR3: TGTGCCAGCAGCTGGTACAGGGAAGAGACCCAGTACTTC.

At least ten counts were recorded for this clonotype. The CDR3 sequence: CATSDYYEQYF. In nucleotides, the CDR3 is TGTGCCACCAGTGATTACTACGAGCAGTACTTC. The V call is TRBV24-1, the J call TRBJ2-7; D gene unclear. Germline assignment: CDR1 KGHDR and CDR2 SFDVKD. Trimming stripped 2 bases from V and 3 bases from J, with 1 base between. CDR3 length equals 11 residues.

As regards this clonotype: A single base separates this from a much larger clone, so it may be a read error. The V call is TRBV5-5, the J call TRBJ2-1; a possible D gene is TRBD1 (7 bases). Germline CDR1 reads SGHKS; CDR2 reads YYEKEE (reference sequence). This CDR3 spans 15 amino acids. The CDR3 DNA follows: TGTGTCAGCAGCTTGACAGGGCAGGGGAGGAATGAGCAGTTCTTC. Its translation: CVSSLTGQGRNEQFF.

At least ten counts were recorded for this clonotype. CDR3 residues: CASTPDRGSPSAQHF. DNA of the CDR3: TGTGCCAGCACCCCAGACAGGGGCTCCCCGTCAGCCCAGCATTTT. The chain carries TRBV12-3 or TRBV12-4 and TRBJ1-5; 8 bases are a match to TRBD1. This CDR3 is built from 15 residues. Trimming cost V 7 bases and J 11 bases; bases outside gene matches: 16.

This clonotype was observed many times. The chain joins TRBV9 to TRBJ2-3, with D possibly being TRBD2 (5 bases). The V gene lost 1 base and the J gene lost 2 bases, with 11 bases spanning the gap. The CDR3 runs 15 residues. CDR1 and CDR2 (germline): SGDLS, YYNGEE. The CDR3 sequence is CASSVTRASTDTQYF. The CDR3 DNA reads TGTGCCAGCAGCGTAACGAGGGCCTCCACAGATACGCAGTATTTT.

In its sample, this clonotype was seen many times. The chain uses TRBV5-5 and TRBJ2-2, with 7 bases that match TRBD1. Germline V gene sequence: CDR1 SGHKS, CDR2 YYEKEE (reference sequence). CDR3 length equals 16 residues. Trimming at V came to 4 bases and at J to 0 bases, leaving 6 bases not matched to a gene. The CDR3 protein is CASSLTGTANTGELFF. The CDR3 DNA sequence: TGTGCCAGCAGCCTCACCGGGACAGCGAACACCGGGGAGCTGTTTTTT.

In its sample, this clonotype was seen many times. This chain joins TRBV20-1 and TRBJ2-2; D is unresolved. The V and J ends lost 7 bases and 3 bases respectively, with 6 bases between them. Germline V gene sequence: CDR1 DFQATT, CDR2 SNEGSKA (reference sequence). The CDR3 sequence is 11 residues long. The CDR3 loop reads CSVQDTGELFF. CDR3 nucleotides: TGCAGTGTCCAGGACACCGGGGAGCTGTTTTTT.

There are many counts of this clonotype. The chain carries TRBV27 and TRBJ1-5; 9 bases align to TRBD1. CDR3 length: 14 amino acids. Germline values: CDR1 MNHEY, CDR2 SMNVEV (reference sequence). After removal of 5 bases from V and 6 bases from J, the junction contained 5 bases not matched to a gene. In DNA form, the CDR3 reads TGTGCCAGCAGTCGGACAGGGGAAGGTCAGCCCCAGCATTTT. It specifies CASSRTGEGQPQHF.

This clonotype has at least ten counts. The genes are TRBV12-3 or TRBV12-4 and TRBJ1-5; 7 bases map to TRBD1. The CDR3 length is 14 residues. The J segment lost 1 base and the V segment lost 6 bases, leaving 3 bases of the junction unmatched. The CDR3 DNA sequence: TGTGCCAGCAGCCTGGACAGGAGCAATCAGCCCCAGCATTTT. It encodes CASSLDRSNQPQHF.

The sample holds many counts of this clonotype. The chain is built from TRBV5-1 and TRBJ2-7, with TRBD2 as a possible D gene (7 bases). Germline CDR1 and CDR2: SGHRS and YFSETQ. V was trimmed by 1 base and J by 4 bases, leaving 12 bases between them. CDR3 length: 14 amino acids. CDR3 protein: CASSLRGAGYEQYF. For the CDR3, the DNA is TGCGCCAGCAGCTTGCGGGGGGCGGGTTACGAGCAGTACTTC.